The present T cell receptor beta chain was sequenced within a study of T cells after yellow fever vaccination. Findings of the study overall: Clones that expanded after primary vaccination mostly reappeared after the booster (just over 95% CD4, 75% to 90% CD8). The CD4 and CD8 compartments had a small share of their clonotypes in common.

This clonotype was seen a handful of times. Its antigen is undetermined. The authors made TCR cDNA by 5'RACE template switching, adding a universal primer site and UMIs. TCRdb reanalysed the 5' RACE reads using MiXCR and keeps one entry per CDR3 protein. The table records about 360,000 distinct CDR3 sequences, approximately 5.7% of them present only once. CDR3 size: 11 residues. Per germline, CDR1 MDHEN and CDR2 SYDVKM. V lost 3 bases to trimming and J lost 6 bases, with 6 bases between them. The sequencing used PBMCs, collected 5 days after the yellow fever booster vaccination. This receptor was taken from a man aged 25-45 years who received the YFV17D yellow fever vaccine. The V call is TRBV28, the J call TRBJ2-7, with D maybe TRBD2 (5 bases). DNA of the CDR3: TGTGCCAGCAGTTTGGAGGCCGAGCAGTACTTC. Its protein is CASSLEAEQYF.